These T cell receptor beta chains were read from a single sample in a study of blood T cells in healthy people across ages. Each CDR3 protein gets one entry after TCRdb re-called the 5' RACE reads with MiXCR. The repertoire has approximately 770,000 distinct CDR3 sequences, about three fifths of them found once; the top ten carry 20% to 25%. The sequenced material came from blood. The receptors here all came from a man in his thirties or forties in good health. CDR3s include the opening cysteine and the closing phenylalanine or tryptophan. Fields, in order: J gene, V gene, D gene, clone size, CDR3 protein, CDR3 DNA. The D gene is left open where the match is weak. Not every row has a clone size; where given, it reads once, few, many or a size class.

J gene: TRBJ1-2; V gene: TRBV5-6; D gene: TRBD1; clone size: few; CDR3 protein: CASSLPGQGIGGYTF; CDR3 DNA: TGTGCCAGCAGCTTACCGGGACAGGGGATCGGAGGCTACACCTTC
J gene: TRBJ2-7; V gene: TRBV7-2; D gene: NA; clone size: few; CDR3 protein: CASSLGSVGEQYF; CDR3 DNA: TGTGCCAGCAGCTTAGGCAGCGTTGGCGAGCAGTACTTC
J gene: TRBJ2-3; V gene: TRBV25-1; D gene: NA; clone size: few; CDR3 protein: CASTEDMAGSGDTQYF; CDR3 DNA: TGTGCCAGCACCGAAGATATGGCGGGGAGCGGGGATACGCAGTATTTT
J gene: TRBJ2-7; V gene: TRBV5-1; D gene: NA; clone size: NA; CDR3 protein: CASTRGGISYEQYF; CDR3 DNA: TGCGCCAGCACCCGCGGTGGCATTTCCTACGAGCAGTACTTC
J gene: TRBJ2-1; V gene: TRBV13; D gene: NA; clone size: NA; CDR3 protein: CASSPTRAYNEQFF; CDR3 DNA: TGTGCCAGCAGCCCAACGCGGGCCTACAATGAGCAGTTCTTC
J gene: TRBJ2-7; V gene: TRBV20-1; D gene: TRBD2; clone size: NA; CDR3 protein: CSAQYGRAGAYEQYF; CDR3 DNA: TGCAGTGCTCAATACGGACGAGCGGGAGCCTACGAGCAGTACTTC
J gene: TRBJ2-5; V gene: TRBV20-1; D gene: NA; clone size: NA; CDR3 protein: CSASHFLLAQEIQYF; CDR3 DNA: TGCAGTGCTTCCCACTTCTTGTTAGCACAAGAGATCCAGTACTTC
J gene: TRBJ1-4; V gene: TRBV6-5; D gene: NA; clone size: NA; CDR3 protein: CASRGGPSEKLFF; CDR3 DNA: TGTGCCAGCAGAGGAGGTCCTAGCGAAAAACTGTTTTTT
J gene: TRBJ1-1; V gene: TRBV12-3/TRBV12-4; D gene: NA; clone size: NA; CDR3 protein: CASSFETEAFF; CDR3 DNA: TGTGCCAGCAGTTTTGAGACTGAAGCTTTCTTT
J gene: TRBJ2-3; V gene: TRBV20-1; D gene: TRBD2; clone size: NA; CDR3 protein: CSALLAGIADTQYF; CDR3 DNA: TGCAGTGCTTTACTAGCGGGAATTGCAGATACGCAGTATTTT
J gene: TRBJ2-1; V gene: TRBV20-1; D gene: NA; clone size: NA; CDR3 protein: CSASRISYNEQFF; CDR3 DNA: TGCAGTGCTAGCAGAATCTCCTACAATGAGCAGTTCTTC
J gene: TRBJ2-7; V gene: TRBV12-3/TRBV12-4; D gene: NA; clone size: few; CDR3 protein: CASSSQGNEQYF; CDR3 DNA: TGTGCCAGCAGTTCACAGGGAAACGAGCAGTACTTC
J gene: TRBJ1-1; V gene: TRBV7-2; D gene: TRBD1; clone size: NA; CDR3 protein: CASSLGQLMNTEAFF; CDR3 DNA: TGTGCCAGCAGCTTGGGACAGCTCATGAACACTGAAGCTTTCTTT
J gene: TRBJ2-7; V gene: TRBV12-3/TRBV12-4; D gene: NA; clone size: NA; CDR3 protein: CASSLRGAQYF; CDR3 DNA: TGTGCCAGCAGTTTACGAGGGGCCCAGTACTTC
J gene: TRBJ2-7; V gene: TRBV20-1; D gene: NA; clone size: NA; CDR3 protein: CSARDGRAYEQYF; CDR3 DNA: TGCAGTGCTAGAGATGGAAGGGCCTACGAGCAGTACTTC
J gene: TRBJ2-3; V gene: TRBV20-1; D gene: NA; clone size: NA; CDR3 protein: CSARDPRDLADTQYF; CDR3 DNA: TGCAGTGCTAGAGATCCCAGGGACTTAGCAGATACGCAGTATTTT
J gene: TRBJ2-3; V gene: TRBV7-3; D gene: NA; clone size: NA; CDR3 protein: CASSLSGTSDTQYF; CDR3 DNA: TGTGCCAGCAGCTTATCCGGGACTTCAGATACGCAGTATTTT
J gene: TRBJ1-2; V gene: TRBV14; D gene: TRBD1; clone size: NA; CDR3 protein: CASSPGTAFGYTF; CDR3 DNA: TGTGCCAGCAGTCCCGGGACAGCCTTTGGCTACACCTTC
J gene: TRBJ2-2; V gene: TRBV6-2/TRBV6-3; D gene: NA; clone size: NA; CDR3 protein: CASIRENTGELFF; CDR3 DNA: TGTGCCAGCATTAGGGAGAACACCGGGGAGCTGTTTTTT
J gene: TRBJ2-1; V gene: TRBV4-3; D gene: NA; clone size: few; CDR3 protein: CASSQDGGGNNNEQFF; CDR3 DNA: TGCGCCAGCAGCCAAGATGGCGGCGGGAACAACAATGAGCAGTTCTTC
J gene: TRBJ1-2; V gene: TRBV10-3; D gene: NA; clone size: NA; CDR3 protein: CAISESGNYGYTF; CDR3 DNA: TGTGCCATCAGTGAGAGCGGAAACTATGGCTACACCTTC
J gene: TRBJ2-1; V gene: TRBV11-2; D gene: TRBD2; clone size: NA; CDR3 protein: CASSSGLAGEYNEQFF; CDR3 DNA: TGTGCCAGCAGCTCCGGACTAGCGGGCGAATACAATGAGCAGTTCTTC
J gene: TRBJ2-7; V gene: TRBV12-3/TRBV12-4; D gene: NA; clone size: once; CDR3 protein: CASSFGATSHEQYF; CDR3 DNA: TGTGCCAGCAGTTTTGGTGCTACCTCACACGAGCAGTACTTC
J gene: TRBJ2-7; V gene: TRBV28; D gene: NA; clone size: once; CDR3 protein: CASRGGQHEQYF; CDR3 DNA: TGTGCCAGCAGAGGCGGGCAGCACGAGCAGTACTTC
J gene: TRBJ1-1; V gene: TRBV5-6; D gene: NA; clone size: NA; CDR3 protein: CASSRGGTEAFF; CDR3 DNA: TGTGCCAGCAGCCGGGGAGGGACTGAAGCTTTCTTT
J gene: TRBJ1-2; V gene: TRBV15; D gene: NA; clone size: NA; CDR3 protein: CATSTGFSTEGGYTF; CDR3 DNA: TGTGCCACCAGCACAGGGTTCTCTACTGAGGGCGGCTACACCTTC
J gene: TRBJ2-5; V gene: TRBV7-9; D gene: NA; clone size: NA; CDR3 protein: CASSLRRGGLQETQYF; CDR3 DNA: TGTGCCAGCAGCTTAAGACGAGGGGGATTACAAGAGACCCAGTACTTC
J gene: TRBJ2-7; V gene: TRBV27; D gene: TRBD2; clone size: NA; CDR3 protein: CASSVQRGHYEQYF; CDR3 DNA: TGTGCCAGCAGTGTACAGCGGGGCCACTACGAGCAGTACTTC
J gene: TRBJ2-7; V gene: TRBV27; D gene: NA; clone size: NA; CDR3 protein: CASSLKTHPPTEQYF; CDR3 DNA: TGTGCCAGCAGTTTAAAGACACACCCCCCTACCGAGCAGTACTTC
J gene: TRBJ2-7; V gene: TRBV7-9; D gene: TRBD1; clone size: NA; CDR3 protein: CASSVAGTGDEQYF; CDR3 DNA: TGTGCCAGCAGCGTGGCTGGGACAGGGGACGAGCAGTACTTC
J gene: TRBJ2-7; V gene: TRBV10-3; D gene: TRBD2; clone size: NA; CDR3 protein: CAILDSGSEQYF; CDR3 DNA: TGTGCCATTCTCGATAGCGGGAGCGAGCAGTACTTC
J gene: TRBJ2-1; V gene: TRBV7-8; D gene: TRBD2; clone size: many; CDR3 protein: CASSYLAGAPGNEQFF; CDR3 DNA: TGTGCCAGCAGCTATTTAGCGGGAGCCCCGGGCAATGAGCAGTTCTTC
J gene: TRBJ1-2; V gene: TRBV4-2; D gene: NA; clone size: NA; CDR3 protein: CASSQEGETSGYTF; CDR3 DNA: TGTGCCAGCAGCCAAGAGGGTGAGACGTCTGGCTACACCTTC
J gene: TRBJ2-4; V gene: TRBV20-1; D gene: NA; clone size: NA; CDR3 protein: CSARDRRDPNIQYF; CDR3 DNA: TGCAGTGCTAGAGATCGGAGGGATCCAAACATTCAGTACTTC
J gene: TRBJ2-3; V gene: TRBV27; D gene: NA; clone size: NA; CDR3 protein: CASSLFPADTQYF; CDR3 DNA: TGTGCCAGCAGTTTATTTCCGGCAGATACGCAGTATTTT
J gene: TRBJ1-2; V gene: TRBV5-5; D gene: NA; clone size: NA; CDR3 protein: CASNSGTYGYTF; CDR3 DNA: TGTGCCAGCAACTCCGGCACCTATGGCTACACCTTC
J gene: TRBJ2-7; V gene: TRBV6-2/TRBV6-3; D gene: NA; clone size: NA; CDR3 protein: CASSNPGGRSSYEQYF; CDR3 DNA: TGTGCCAGCAGTAACCCGGGCGGTCGGAGCTCCTACGAGCAGTACTTC
J gene: TRBJ2-7; V gene: TRBV20-1; D gene: TRBD1; clone size: NA; CDR3 protein: CSATSTGTGGRGKYF; CDR3 DNA: TGCAGTGCTACTTCCACCGGGACAGGGGGCCGGGGGAAGTACTTC
J gene: TRBJ2-7; V gene: TRBV15; D gene: TRBD1; clone size: NA; CDR3 protein: CATSRAGTGVDEQYF; CDR3 DNA: TGTGCCACCAGCAGAGCAGGGACAGGGGTCGACGAGCAGTACTTC
J gene: TRBJ2-4; V gene: TRBV11-2; D gene: NA; clone size: NA; CDR3 protein: CASSLSPENIQYF; CDR3 DNA: TGTGCCAGCAGCTTATCCCCAGAAAACATTCAGTACTTC
J gene: TRBJ1-6; V gene: TRBV4-3; D gene: NA; clone size: NA; CDR3 protein: CASSLQRGGLNSPLHF; CDR3 DNA: TGCGCCAGCAGCCTTCAACGCGGGGGCCTGAATTCACCCCTCCACTTT
J gene: TRBJ1-5; V gene: TRBV20-1; D gene: TRBD1; clone size: NA; CDR3 protein: CSAARTGRNSNQPQHF; CDR3 DNA: TGCAGTGCGGCACGGACAGGGCGGAATAGCAATCAGCCCCAGCATTTT
J gene: TRBJ2-7; V gene: TRBV11-2; D gene: NA; clone size: NA; CDR3 protein: CASRTAGPAVRGIYEQYF; CDR3 DNA: TGTGCCAGCAGGACCGCGGGGCCGGCTGTCCGGGGGATATACGAGCAGTACTTC
J gene: TRBJ2-5; V gene: TRBV7-2; D gene: NA; clone size: NA; CDR3 protein: CASSNPRGRETQYF; CDR3 DNA: TGTGCCAGCAGCAACCCTAGGGGGAGAGAGACCCAGTACTTC
J gene: TRBJ1-6; V gene: TRBV27; D gene: TRBD1; clone size: NA; CDR3 protein: CASRPHRGDSPLHF; CDR3 DNA: TGTGCCAGCAGGCCTCACAGGGGGGACTCACCCCTCCACTTT
J gene: TRBJ1-6; V gene: TRBV7-9; D gene: TRBD1; clone size: NA; CDR3 protein: CASSLSTGTSPLHF; CDR3 DNA: TGTGCCAGCAGCTTATCGACAGGGACCTCACCCCTCCACTTT
J gene: TRBJ2-4; V gene: TRBV20-1; D gene: NA; clone size: NA; CDR3 protein: CSARVAGQNLAKNIQYF; CDR3 DNA: TGCAGTGCTAGAGTCGCGGGACAGAACTTAGCCAAAAACATTCAGTACTTC
J gene: TRBJ1-2; V gene: TRBV14; D gene: NA; clone size: few; CDR3 protein: CASSRTVFYGYTF; CDR3 DNA: TGTGCCAGCAGCCGAACAGTATTCTATGGCTACACCTTC